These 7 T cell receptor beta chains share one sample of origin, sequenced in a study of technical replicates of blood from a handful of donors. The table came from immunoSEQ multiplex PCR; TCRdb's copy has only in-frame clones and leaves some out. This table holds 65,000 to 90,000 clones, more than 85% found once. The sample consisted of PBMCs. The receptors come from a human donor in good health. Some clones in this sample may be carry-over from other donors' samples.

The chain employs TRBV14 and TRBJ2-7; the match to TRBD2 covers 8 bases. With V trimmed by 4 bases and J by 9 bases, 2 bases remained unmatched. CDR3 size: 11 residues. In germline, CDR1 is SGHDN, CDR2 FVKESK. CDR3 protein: CASSLAGGQYF. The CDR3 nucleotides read TGTGCCAGCAGCCTCGCGGGGGGGCAGTACTTC.

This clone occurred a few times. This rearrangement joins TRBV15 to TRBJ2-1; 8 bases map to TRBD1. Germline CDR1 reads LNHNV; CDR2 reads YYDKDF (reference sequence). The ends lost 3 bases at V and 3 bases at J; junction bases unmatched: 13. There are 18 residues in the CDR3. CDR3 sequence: CATSSHQGAARFYNEQFF. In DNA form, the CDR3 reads TGTGCCACCAGCAGTCATCAGGGGGCCGCCCGTTTCTACAATGAGCAGTTCTTC.

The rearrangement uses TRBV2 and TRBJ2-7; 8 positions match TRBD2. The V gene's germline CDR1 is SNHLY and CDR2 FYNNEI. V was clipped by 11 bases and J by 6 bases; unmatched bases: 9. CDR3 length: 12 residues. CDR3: CARSGTRGEQYF. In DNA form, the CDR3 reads TGTGCCCGCTCCGGGACTAGGGGCGAGCAGTACTTC.

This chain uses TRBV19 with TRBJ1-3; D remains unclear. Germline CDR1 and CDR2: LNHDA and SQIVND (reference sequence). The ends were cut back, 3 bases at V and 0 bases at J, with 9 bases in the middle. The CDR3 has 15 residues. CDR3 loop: CASSMTVTSGNTIYF. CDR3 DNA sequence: TGTGCCAGTAGTATGACTGTGACCTCTGGAAACACCATATATTTT.

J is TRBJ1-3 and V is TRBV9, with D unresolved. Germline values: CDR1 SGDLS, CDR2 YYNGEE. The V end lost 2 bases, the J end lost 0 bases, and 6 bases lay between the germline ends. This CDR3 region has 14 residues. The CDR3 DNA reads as TGTGCCAGCAGCGTCATCCCCTCTGGAAACACCATATATTTT. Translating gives CASSVIPSGNTIYF.

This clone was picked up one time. This chain's CDR3 is CASSQTAGDPTDTQYF. The CDR3 bases are TGCGCCAGCAGCCAAACCGCGGGGGACCCAACAGATACGCAGTATTTT. The genes are TRBV4-1 and TRBJ2-3; TRBD2 matches at 7 bases. Looked up from germline, CDR1 is MGHRA and CDR2 is YSYEKL. The CDR3 runs 16 residues. Losses at the gene ends were 2 bases for V and 3 bases for J; bases not matched to a gene: 8.

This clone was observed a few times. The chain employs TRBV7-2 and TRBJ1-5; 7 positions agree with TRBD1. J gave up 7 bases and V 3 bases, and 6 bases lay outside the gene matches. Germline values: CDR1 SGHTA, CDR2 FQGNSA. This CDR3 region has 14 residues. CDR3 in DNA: TGTGCCAGCAGCTTCCGACAGGGCGGACAGCCCCAGCATTTT. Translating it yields CASSFRQGGQPQHF.